A selection of T cell receptor beta chains follows, all from one sample in a study of blood T cell repertoires in COVID-19. Only in-frame clones appear in the TCRdb table, and some are missing; sequencing was by immunoSEQ multiplex PCR. The table includes about 280,000 clones, roughly 87% detected once. Sequencing used peripheral blood. The source is a man between 18 and 35 years old with active or convalescent COVID-19. Each CDR3 is given with its conserved first and last residue. D genes are given only for firm matches. A clone size is listed for some rows: how often the clone was seen (once, few, many), or a class if it is expanded.

v_gene	j_gene	abundance	d_gene	CDR3aa	CDR3nt
TRBV3-1/TRBV3-2	TRBJ2-3	once	.	CASSLTTQTDTQYF	TGTGCCAGCAGCCTGACTACCCAGACAGATACGCAGTATTTT
TRBV19	TRBJ2-3	.	.	CASSLQGGGTDTQYF	TGTGCCAGTAGTTTACAGGGGGGAGGGACAGATACGCAGTATTTT
TRBV12-5	TRBJ1-4	.	.	CASGLVGGAANEKLFF	TGTGCTAGTGGTTTGGTAGGAGGGGCAGCTAATGAAAAACTGTTTTTT
TRBV16	TRBJ2-3	few	.	CASSHNRETDTQYF	TGTGCCAGCAGCCATAACAGGGAAACAGATACGCAGTATTTT
TRBV7-8	TRBJ2-1	.	.	CASSQKPRNEQFF	TGTGCCAGCAGCCAAAAGCCCCGTAATGAGCAGTTCTTC
TRBV6-4	TRBJ1-1	.	.	CASSLTLNTEAFF	TGTGCCAGCAGTCTGACATTGAACACTGAAGCTTTCTTT
TRBV3-1/TRBV3-2	TRBJ1-1	.	.	CASSLTTAKNTEAFF	TGTGCCAGCAGCCTGACGACAGCGAAGAACACTGAAGCTTTCTTT
TRBV27	TRBJ1-2	.	.	CASGKGYGYTF	TGTGCCTCGGGGAAGGGCTATGGCTACACCTTC
TRBV19	TRBJ1-5	.	.	CASRWGGADQPQHF	TGTGCCAGTAGATGGGGGGGCGCGGATCAGCCCCAGCATTTT
TRBV7-9	TRBJ1-3	once	TRBD1	CASSSTGVSNIGNTIYF	TGTGCCAGCAGCTCGACAGGGGTTAGTAACATTGGAAACACCATATATTTT
TRBV4-2	TRBJ2-2	once	TRBD2	CASSQGSGGFGTGELFF	TGTGCCAGCAGCCAGGGTAGCGGGGGTTTCGGCACCGGGGAGCTGTTTTTT
TRBV7-2	TRBJ2-2	.	TRBD2	CASSLVAGSGSGELFF	TGTGCCAGCAGCTTAGTAGCGGGGTCCGGATCCGGGGAGCTGTTTTTT
TRBV11-2	TRBJ2-2	.	TRBD2	CASSLPLGAGGLTGELFF	TGTGCCAGCAGCTTACCCTTGGGTGCGGGGGGGCTTACCGGGGAGCTGTTTTTT
TRBV4-3	TRBJ1-4	.	TRBD1	CASRRTGGGEKLFF	TGCGCCAGCAGGAGGACAGGGGGCGGTGAAAAACTGTTTTTT
TRBV5-6	TRBJ2-7	.	TRBD2	CASSLGGLAGAPRTYEQYF	TGTGCCAGCAGCTTGGGTGGACTAGCGGGGGCCCCCAGGACCTACGAGCAGTACTTC
TRBV5-1	TRBJ2-4	.	.	CASSPFRGAKNIQYF	TGCGCCAGCAGCCCATTCCGGGGGGCCAAAAACATTCAGTACTTC
TRBV9	TRBJ2-2	.	.	CASSLRQVTGELFF	TGTGCCAGCAGCCTAAGACAGGTCACCGGGGAGCTGTTTTTT
TRBV5-4	TRBJ1-2	.	TRBD1	CASSLVGQTNYGYTF	TGTGCCAGCAGCTTGGTGGGACAGACTAACTATGGCTACACCTTC
TRBV7-9	TRBJ2-7	few	TRBD2	CASSLHKERGAEQYF	TGTGCCAGCAGTCTCCATAAGGAGCGGGGGGCCGAGCAGTACTTC
TRBV21-1	TRBJ2-7	.	.	CASSKLAKKTYEQYF	TGTGCCAGCAGCAAACTAGCGAAGAAAACCTACGAGCAGTACTTC
TRBV5-6	TRBJ2-7	.	TRBD1	CASSYWTTGVTPYEQYF	TGTGCCAGCAGTTATTGGACGACAGGGGTAACTCCCTACGAGCAGTACTTC
TRBV11-1	TRBJ1-5	.	.	CASSFQRGQPQHF	TGTGCCAGCAGCTTCCAACGGGGTCAGCCCCAGCATTTT
TRBV5-1	TRBJ2-1	.	TRBD1	CASQSRTGVSNEQFF	TGCGCCAGTCAATCGCGGACAGGGGTGAGCAATGAGCAGTTCTTC
TRBV5-1	TRBJ2-5	once	TRBD2	CASSWALAGGWEETQYF	TGCGCCAGCAGCTGGGCCCTAGCGGGGGGCTGGGAAGAGACCCAGTACTTC
TRBV7-9	TRBJ2-7	few	TRBD1	CASSLDRGTPYEQYF	TGTGCCAGCAGCTTAGACAGGGGGACACCCTACGAGCAGTACTTC
TRBV5-6	TRBJ1-5	.	.	CASSLAGHDTYQPQHF	TGTGCCAGCAGCTTGGCCGGACACGACACCTATCAGCCCCAGCATTTT
TRBV4-1	TRBJ2-7	.	TRBD2	CASSQMVRRGDEQYF	TGCGCCAGCAGCCAAATGGTGCGGCGGGGGGACGAGCAGTACTTC
TRBV19	TRBJ2-1	.	TRBD2	CASSTSGGSNEQFF	TGTGCCAGTAGTACTAGCGGGGGCTCGAATGAGCAGTTCTTC
TRBV6-2/TRBV6-3	TRBJ1-2	.	.	CASSYSRSGYGYTF	TGTGCCAGCAGTTACTCGCGGTCGGGTTACGGCTACACCTTC
TRBV5-1	TRBJ2-1	.	.	CASSSLGDNEQFF	TGCGCCAGCAGCTCACTTGGAGACAATGAGCAGTTCTTC
TRBV29-1	TRBJ1-2	.	.	CSVVGVTNYGYTF	TGCAGCGTGGTAGGGGTAACTAACTATGGCTACACCTTC
TRBV4-3	TRBJ1-4	.	TRBD1	CASSHGRTGGSEKLFF	TGCGCCAGCAGCCACGGCCGGACAGGGGGCAGTGAAAAACTGTTTTTT
TRBV9	TRBJ2-7	.	TRBD2	CASSVGGGADEQYF	TGTGCCAGCAGCGTTGGCGGGGGGGCCGACGAGCAGTACTTC
TRBV7-8	TRBJ1-5	once	TRBD1	CASSPLTGASNQPQHF	TGTGCCAGCAGCCCGCTGACAGGGGCCAGCAATCAGCCCCAGCATTTT
TRBV27	TRBJ2-7	.	.	CASSPVLGSYEQYF	TGTGCCAGCAGTCCAGTTCTTGGGAGCTACGAGCAGTACTTC
TRBV3-1/TRBV3-2	TRBJ1-2	.	.	CASSQMASLTNYGYTF	TGTGCCAGCAGCCAGATGGCCAGTTTGACTAACTATGGCTACACCTTC
TRBV5-5	TRBJ1-6	.	.	CASNTEGSSYNSPLHF	TGTGCCAGCAACACTGAGGGCAGCTCCTATAATTCACCCCTCCACTTT
TRBV5-1	TRBJ1-1	few	.	CASSLSGTLTQAFF	TGCGCCAGCAGCTTGTCCGGGACATTAACGCAAGCTTTCTTT
TRBV7-9	TRBJ2-1	.	.	CASSLSGNEQFF	TGTGCCAGCAGCTTATCAGGGAATGAGCAGTTCTTC
TRBV5-1	TRBJ1-5	.	.	CASSFGEPGGPQHF	TGCGCCAGCAGCTTCGGTGAGCCGGGTGGACCCCAGCATTTT
TRBV24-1	TRBJ2-1	.	.	CATSERDTRSYNEQFF	TGTGCCACCAGTGAACGTGACACCCGCTCCTACAATGAGCAGTTCTTC
TRBV10-3	TRBJ1-1	.	.	CAISEDGQQAYTEAFF	TGTGCCATCAGTGAGGACGGACAGCAGGCGTACACTGAAGCTTTCTTT
TRBV21-1	TRBJ1-5	.	.	CASSKGGRGVGQPQHF	TGTGCCAGCAGCAAAGGGGGCAGGGGGGTCGGTCAGCCCCAGCATTTT
TRBV25-1	TRBJ2-5	.	.	CASSEPARGTQYF	TGTGCCAGCAGTGAACCAGCCAGGGGGACCCAGTACTTC